Shown below are 12 T cell receptor beta chains from a single sample sequenced in a study of blood T cell repertoires in COVID-19. The protocol was immunoSEQ multiplex PCR, while the TCRdb copy is restricted to in-frame clones and leaves out a portion. The sample comprises 150,000 to 160,000 clones, around 85% of which are singletons, and 0.55% to 0.75% rests with the top ten. The sequenced sample consisted of peripheral blood. All receptors derive from a man aged 60-69 years with COVID-19, enrolled during active disease.

The chain combines TRBV24-1 with TRBJ2-3; TRBD1 might be the D (6 bases). The CDR3 sequence is 18 residues long. In germline, CDR1 is KGHDR, CDR2 SFDVKD. Trimming cost V 3 bases and J 2 bases, with 20 bases left between them. The CDR3 nucleotides are TGTGCCACCAGTGATCCACTCAATAAAGGACAGACCACAGATACGCAGTATTTT. Its protein product is CATSDPLNKGQTTDTQYF.

This rearrangement joins TRBV30 to TRBJ2-7; the match to TRBD1 covers 7 bases. The V and J ends lost 5 bases and 0 bases, in that order; junction bases with no gene match: 4. Germline V lookup: CDR1 GTSNPN, CDR2 SVGIG (reference sequence). The length of the CDR3 is 13 residues. CDR3 nucleotide sequence: TGTGCCTGGGAAACAGGGGCCTCCTACGAGCAGTACTTC. This codes for CAWETGASYEQYF.

The gene calls are TRBV19 and TRBJ2-1; tentatively, D is TRBD1 (6 bases). V lost 4 bases, J lost 4 bases, and 8 bases lay in between. CDR1 and CDR2 (germline): LNHDA, SQIVND (reference sequence). The CDR3 totals 13 residues. The CDR3 loop is CASSKTGYNEQFF. The CDR3 DNA reads TGTGCCAGTAGTAAGACAGGTTACAATGAGCAGTTCTTC.

This clone occurred a few times. The J gene is TRBJ2-1, the V gene TRBV30; perhaps TRBD2 as D (6 bases). Trimming took 7 bases from V and 7 from J, leaving 17 bases between them. CDR3 length equals 13 residues. The germline gives CDR1 GTSNPN, CDR2 SVGIG (reference sequence). The CDR3 region is CALEGQGKNEQFF. CDR3 DNA: TGTGCCTTGGAGGGGCAGGGAAAAAATGAGCAGTTCTTC.

This chain links TRBV7-9 with TRBJ2-7, with D possibly being TRBD2 (5 bases). Trimming removed 0 bases from V and 8 bases from J, with 8 bases in between. This CDR3 spans 12 amino acids. Germline V gives CDR1 SEHNR, CDR2 FQNEAQ (reference sequence). CDR3 residues: CASSLASGKQYF. In DNA form, the CDR3 reads TGTGCCAGCAGCTTAGCGAGCGGTAAGCAGTACTTC.

The CDR3 sequence: CSGTGVGTEAFF. The CDR3 nucleotides read TGCAGCGGGACAGGGGTGGGCACTGAAGCTTTCTTT. This sequence joins TRBV29-1 and TRBJ1-1; 9 nucleotides align to TRBD1. Germline V CDR1 and CDR2: SQVTM, ANQGSEA. Unmatched junction bases numbered 4, after V lost 7 bases and J lost 4 bases. The CDR3 totals 12 residues.

The chain recombines TRBV10-1 with TRBJ1-5, with a tentative D call TRBD1 (5 bases). This CDR3 is 13 amino acids long. Trimming removed 6 bases from V and 0 bases from J, with 6 bases in between. Per the germline V gene, CDR1 is WNHNN and CDR2 is SYGVQD (reference sequence). The CDR3 loop is CASSGGSNQPQHF. The CDR3 DNA reads TGCGCCAGCAGCGGGGGTAGCAATCAGCCCCAGCATTTT.

The rearrangement links TRBV9 to TRBJ1-2, with D uncertain. Looked up from germline, CDR1 is SGDLS and CDR2 is YYNGEE. Trimming pared 0 bases from V and 1 base from J, leaving 7 bases between. The CDR3 sequence is 14 residues long. The CDR3 loop is CASSVALDNYGYTF. CDR3 sequence (DNA): TGTGCCAGCAGCGTAGCGTTAGATAACTATGGCTACACCTTC.

This clone was observed once. This chain links TRBV27 with TRBJ1-2; TRBD1 matches at 8 bases. This CDR3 is built from 13 residues. The V and J ends lost 6 bases and 7 bases, in that order; junction bases with no gene match: 7. CDR1 is MNHEY, CDR2 SMNVEV, per germline (reference sequence). This CDR3 is CASSPGQGAGYTF. In DNA, the CDR3 is TGTGCCAGCAGCCCTGGACAGGGAGCTGGCTACACCTTC.

The DNA of the CDR3 is TGTGCCAGCAGTCCCGGCGGGGCTAATGAAAAACTGTTTTTT. It specifies CASSPGGANEKLFF. The V gene is TRBV27, the J gene TRBJ1-4; D ambiguous. CDR1 and CDR2 (germline): MNHEY, SMNVEV (reference sequence). The ends were cut back, 5 bases at V and 3 bases at J, with 10 bases in the middle. The CDR3 loop spans 14 amino acids.

The chain combines TRBV7-2 with TRBJ2-2; TRBD1 matches 9 bases. The junction had 5 bases not matched to a gene; V was cut back by 5 bases and J by 7 bases. The CDR3 extends over 14 amino acids. Germline V gene data show CDR1 as SGHTA and CDR2 as FQGNSA. The CDR3 reads CASSRDRADGELFF. CDR3 coding DNA: TGTGCCAGCAGCCGGGACAGGGCGGACGGGGAGCTGTTTTTT.

V and J are TRBV9 and TRBJ2-6, with 8 bases matching TRBD1. Germline CDR1 and CDR2: SGDLS and YYNGEE. This CDR3 is built from 17 residues. V gave up 2 bases and J gave up 2 bases; unmatched junction bases: 6. CDR3 DNA: TGTGCCAGCAGCGTCTCAGGGGGCGCGGCTGGGGCCAACGTCCTGACTTTC. Residues: CASSVSGGAAGANVLTF.